A selection of T cell receptor beta chains follows, all from one sample in a study of shared clonotypes between healthy human individuals. Profiled with immunoSEQ multiplex PCR; TCRdb holds only in-frame clones, not every one. The data hold a few million clones, with 80% to 95% observed a single time. Sequencing was performed on naive CD4+ T cells from PBMCs. The source of these receptors is a man between 18 and 35 years old in good health. Some clones in this sample may be carry-over from other donors' samples. CDR3s include the opening cysteine and the closing phenylalanine or tryptophan. A D gene is named only where the DNA matches it firmly. Clone size is shown for a subset of rows, as once, few, many or a class of expanded clone.

NA | NA | TRBJ1-2 | TRBV4-3 | TGCGCCAGCAGCCAAGATGGGCAGTTTAACTATGGCTACACCTTC | CASSQDGQFNYGYTF
NA | TRBD1 | TRBJ2-1 | TRBV7-3 | TGTGCCAGCAGCTCCCGGGACAGGGCAATTGGTGAGCAGTTCTTC | CASSSRDRAIGEQFF
few | NA | TRBJ2-5 | TRBV5-1 | TGCGCCAGCAGCGGGGCAGGCCAAGAGACCCAGTACTTC | CASSGAGQETQYF
NA | TRBD2 | TRBJ2-1 | TRBV27 | TGTGCCAGCAGTTTACCCCAAGCGGGAGAAGACAATGAGCAGTTCTTC | CASSLPQAGEDNEQFF
NA | TRBD2 | TRBJ2-7 | TRBV7-3 | TGTGCCAGCAGCGCGACTAGCGGGATTCTGTACTTC | CASSATSGILYF
few | TRBD2 | TRBJ2-7 | TRBV6-5 | TGTGCCAGCAGTTACGGGACTAGCGGGGTCTACGAGCAGTACTTC | CASSYGTSGVYEQYF
NA | NA | TRBJ2-7 | TRBV30 | TGTGCCTGGAGTGTACTTCAAGGGGATGGGTACGAGCAGTACTTC | CAWSVLQGDGYEQYF
NA | NA | TRBJ1-4 | TRBV7-9 | TGTGCCAGCAGCTTAGGGAGGGCTGCAACTAATGAAAAACTGTTTTTT | CASSLGRAATNEKLFF
NA | NA | TRBJ1-2 | TRBV19 | TGTGCCAGTAGTACCCGATATCGGGGATTCAGCCATGGCTACACCTTC | CASSTRYRGFSHGYTF
NA | NA | TRBJ1-1 | TRBV28 | TGTGCCAGCCGACTTCTCGCCACCCGATCCATGAACACTGAAGCTTTCTTT | CASRLLATRSMNTEAFF
few | TRBD1 | TRBJ1-2 | TRBV19 | TGTGCCAGTAGGGACAGGGGCTATGGCTACACCTTC | CASRDRGYGYTF
NA | NA | TRBJ2-2 | TRBV2 | TGTGCCAGCAGTGAGCGGATCCGGGGCGGGGAGCTGTTTTTT | CASSERIRGGELFF
NA | TRBD1 | TRBJ1-1 | TRBV5-4 | TGTGCCAGCAGCTTAAAACAGGGGGTGGACACTGAAGCTTTCTTT | CASSLKQGVDTEAFF
NA | NA | TRBJ1-2 | TRBV6-6 | TGTGCCAGCAGTTACCTTGGCAGGGACGCATGGTATGGCTACACCTTC | CASSYLGRDAWYGYTF
NA | NA | TRBJ2-3 | TRBV20-1 | TGCAGTGCTCCTACGTGGGATACGCAGTATTTT | CSAPTWDTQYF
NA | NA | TRBJ1-2 | TRBV7-3 | TGTGCCAGCAGCCCCGGAGGGGCTAACTATGGCTACACCTTC | CASSPGGANYGYTF
NA | NA | TRBJ2-1 | TRBV4-2 | TGTGCCAGCAGCCAGGGGGAAGTTCGGGGCATCGAGCAGTTCTTC | CASSQGEVRGIEQFF
once | TRBD1 | TRBJ2-5 | TRBV4-3 | TGCGCCAGCAGCCAAGAAGGCAGGGGGCAAGAGACCCAGTACTTC | CASSQEGRGQETQYF
NA | NA | TRBJ1-1 | TRBV7-2 | TGTGCCAGCAGCTTAGTCGGGGGGACTCTGAACACTGAAGCTTTCTTT | CASSLVGGTLNTEAFF
NA | NA | TRBJ1-2 | TRBV19 | TGTGCCAGTAGTATCGGACTCTACCCTAACTATGGCTACACCTTC | CASSIGLYPNYGYTF
NA | NA | TRBJ1-1 | TRBV6-5 | TGTGCCAGCTTGCTAGACAGTTTATTGAACACTGAAGCTTTCTTT | CASLLDSLLNTEAFF
NA | NA | TRBJ1-1 | TRBV19 | TGTGCCAGTAATTCATACCGGGACGCGGACACTGAAGCTTTCTTT | CASNSYRDADTEAFF
few | TRBD2 | TRBJ2-1 | TRBV7-2 | TGTGCCAGCAGCTTACTAGCGGGAGTGGACTACAATGAGCAGTTCTTC | CASSLLAGVDYNEQFF
once | NA | TRBJ2-3 | TRBV5-1 | TGCGCCAGCAGCCCTTCGGGGGCCGAAGATACGCAGTATTTT | CASSPSGAEDTQYF